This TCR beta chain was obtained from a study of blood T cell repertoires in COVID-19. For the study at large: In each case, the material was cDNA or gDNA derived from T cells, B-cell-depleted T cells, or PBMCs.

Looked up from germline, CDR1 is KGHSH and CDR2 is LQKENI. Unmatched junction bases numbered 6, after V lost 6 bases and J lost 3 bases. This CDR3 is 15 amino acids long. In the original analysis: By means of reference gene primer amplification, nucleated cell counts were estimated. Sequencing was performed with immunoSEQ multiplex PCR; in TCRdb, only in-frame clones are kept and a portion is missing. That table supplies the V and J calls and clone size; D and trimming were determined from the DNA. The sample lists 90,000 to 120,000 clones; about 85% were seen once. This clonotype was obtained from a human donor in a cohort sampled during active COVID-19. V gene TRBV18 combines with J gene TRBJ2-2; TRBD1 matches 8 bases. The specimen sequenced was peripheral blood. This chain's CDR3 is CASSLHRGDTGELFF. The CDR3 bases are TGTGCCAGCTCCCTGCACAGGGGGGACACCGGGGAGCTGTTTTTT.